The 15 T cell receptor beta chains given below trace back to one sample, sequenced in a study of CD8 T cells in Susac syndrome. With random hexamers, 0.5 to 1 ug RNA was reverse transcribed. TCRdb independently ran MiXCR on the immunoSEQ multiplex PCR reads; one entry per CDR3 protein. The sample carries roughly 220,000 distinct CDR3 sequences, about 95% recorded once. The sequencing input was CD4+ T cells from PBMCs. The receptor source for this set is a human donor with Susac syndrome.

The V gene is TRBV29-1, the J gene TRBJ1-4, with D perhaps TRBD1 (5 bases). V dropped 7 bases and J dropped 5 bases, with 8 bases sitting between them. The CDR3 sequence is 11 residues long. The germline gives CDR1 SQVTM, CDR2 ANQGSEA. The CDR3, as DNA: TGCAGCGGGGGGAGAAATGAAAAACTGTTTTTT. Translated, it gives CSGGRNEKLFF.

The CDR3 DNA is TGCAGCGTTGGTTTAAACAGGGTTGGCACTGAAGCTTTCTTT. Its translation is CSVGLNRVGTEAFF. The rearrangement uses TRBV29-1 and TRBJ1-1, with D possibly TRBD1 on 6 matching bases. CDR3 length: 14 residues. Germline-derived CDR1 and CDR2 are SQVTM and ANQGSEA. Trimming shortened V by 4 bases and J by 4 bases, and 16 bases separated the two germline ends.

This rearrangement joins TRBV6-2 or TRBV6-3 to TRBJ2-7; 8 bases fit TRBD1. The V segment lost 10 bases and the J segment 6 bases; nucleotides outside the gene matches: 11. Germline CDR1 reads MNHEY; CDR2 reads SVGEGT. The CDR3 is made up of 13 amino acids. The CDR3 loop reads CATRGADRGEQYF. The CDR3 DNA sequence: TGTGCCACCCGAGGAGCCGACAGGGGCGAGCAGTACTTC.

The chain joins TRBV12-3 or TRBV12-4 to TRBJ2-2, with D uncertain. The CDR3 sequence is 14 residues long. Trimming cost V 2 bases and J 3 bases, with 7 bases left between them. The CDR3 DNA reads as TGTGCCAGCAGTTTACTCAGCGACACCGGGGAGCTGTTTTTT. This gives the protein CASSLLSDTGELFF.

The chain employs TRBV2 and TRBJ2-3; a possible D gene is TRBD2 (5 bases). Germline values: CDR1 SNHLY, CDR2 FYNNEI. Trimming took 1 base from V and 6 from J, leaving 5 bases between them. The CDR3 loop spans 12 amino acids. CDR3 in DNA: TGTGCCAGCAGTGAAGGAGGGGATACGCAGTATTTT. Translating it yields CASSEGGDTQYF. The full variable domain, in which reference TRBV2 and TRBJ2-3 provide the parts outside the CDR3, is EPEVTQTPSHQVTQMGQEVILRCVPISNHLYFYWYRQILGQKVEFLVSFYNNEISEKSEIFDDQFSVERPDGSNFTLKIRSTKLEDSAMYFCASSEGGDTQYFGPGTRLTVL.

J is TRBJ1-1 and V is TRBV20-1; maybe TRBD1 (5 bases). The germline V and J ends were trimmed by 5 bases and 1 base, with 8 bases remaining between them. In germline, CDR1 is DFQATT, CDR2 SNEGSKA (reference sequence). The CDR3 is 12 amino acids. DNA for the CDR3: TGCAGTGCTGATGACAGGAACACTGAAGCTTTCTTT. Its protein is CSADDRNTEAFF.

The count of this clonotype is one. The chain couples TRBV12-3 or TRBV12-4 to TRBJ1-3; 7 bases are a match to TRBD1. V lost 4 bases to trimming and J lost 4 bases; unmatched junction nucleotides: 13. The CDR3 totals 17 residues. CDR3 DNA sequence: TGTGCCAGCAGTTCATCCGGGAGTAGGGGGCTCGGAAACACCATATATTTT. Translated: CASSSSGSRGLGNTIYF.

J is TRBJ1-5 and V is TRBV20-1; 10 bases fit TRBD1. Trimming at V came to 3 bases and at J to 5 bases, leaving 4 bases not matched to a gene. CDR1 and CDR2 (germline): DFQATT, SNEGSKA (reference sequence). CDR3 length: 14 residues. CDR3 region: CSASRGQGHQPQHF. In nucleotides, the CDR3 is TGCAGTGCTAGCCGGGGACAGGGGCATCAGCCCCAGCATTTT.

The chain recombines TRBV4-3 with TRBJ2-3; D perhaps matches TRBD2 (5 bases). Trimming removed 0 bases at V and 6 bases at J, with 10 bases between. The CDR3 spans 14 residues. In germline, CDR1 is LGHNA, CDR2 YSLEER. The CDR3: CASSQDSPGDTQYF. The CDR3 bases are TGCGCCAGCAGCCAAGACAGCCCGGGGGATACGCAGTATTTT.

This clonotype has only one observation. The V and J genes are TRBV2 and TRBJ1-1; D is uncertain. Germline V gives CDR1 SNHLY, CDR2 FYNNEI. The CDR3 is made up of 13 amino acids. Trimming removed 8 bases at V and 4 bases at J, with 14 bases between. The chain's CDR3 is CASQADRGTEAFF. For the CDR3, the DNA is TGTGCCAGCCAGGCGGACCGGGGCACTGAAGCTTTCTTT.

This sequence joins TRBV3-1 and TRBJ1-6, with D hard to call. Per the germline V gene, CDR1 is LGHDT and CDR2 is YNNKEL (reference sequence). The CDR3 consists of 15 residues. The germline V and J ends were trimmed by 1 base and 7 bases, with 11 bases remaining between them. CDR3 nucleotides: TGTGCCAGCAGCCAAGGGCTACAGCGAAATTCACCCCTCCACTTT. This gives the protein CASSQGLQRNSPLHF.

The CDR3 is CSASTGLGAYEQYF. CDR3 nucleotide sequence: TGCAGTGCTAGTACGGGACTAGGGGCCTACGAGCAGTACTTC. The genes are TRBV20-1 and TRBJ2-7, with 8 bases matching TRBD2. In germline, CDR1 is DFQATT, CDR2 SNEGSKA (reference sequence). This CDR3 spans 14 amino acids. V trimming: 3 bases; J trimming: 2 bases; junction bases outside the gene matches: 6.

V gene TRBV6-2 or TRBV6-3 combines with J gene TRBJ1-1; no clear D. Germline V gene data show CDR1 as MNHEY and CDR2 as SVGEGT. There are 14 residues in the CDR3. V was clipped by 0 bases and J by 1 base, with 6 bases between them. CDR3 DNA sequence: TGTGCCAGCAGTTACTCGATGACGAACACTGAAGCTTTCTTT. It specifies CASSYSMTNTEAFF.

V is TRBV7-9 and J is TRBJ1-6, with D possibly being TRBD1 (6 bases). The CDR3 extends over 13 amino acids. Germline CDR1 reads SEHNR; CDR2 reads FQNEAQ (reference sequence). V lost 4 bases and J lost 13, with 14 bases in between. The CDR3, as DNA: TGTGCCAGCAGCTCGACCAGGGGTTCGCCCCTCCACTTT. Its translation is CASSSTRGSPLHF. The full variable domain, in which reference TRBV7-9 and TRBJ1-6 provide the parts outside the CDR3, is DTGVSQNPRHKITKRGQNVTFRCDPISEHNRLYWYRQTLGQGPEFLTYFQNEAQLEKSRLLSDRFSAERPKGSFSTLEIQRTEQGDSAMYLCASSSTRGSPLHFGNGTRLTVT.

CDR3 nucleotides: TGCAGTGCTAGAGGTACAGCAGATACGCAGTATTTT. Protein: CSARGTADTQYF. The rearrangement links TRBV20-1 to TRBJ2-3; no clear D. V was cut by 1 base and J by 4 bases, with 6 bases left in between. The CDR3 sequence is 12 residues long. Germline V gene data show CDR1 as DFQATT and CDR2 as SNEGSKA (reference sequence).